This T cell receptor beta chain originates from a study of T cell repertoires in cytomegalovirus infection. V was trimmed by 6 bases and J by 8 bases, leaving 13 bases between them. CDR1 is SNHLY, CDR2 FYNNEI, per germline. This CDR3 has 12 amino acids. TCRdb re-called the reads with MiXCR, one entry per CDR3 protein. In the table there are 150,000 to 200,000 distinct CDR3 sequences, 28% of which are singletons. Sequencing was performed on PBMCs. The clonotype was recovered from a human donor in good health (CMV status not recorded). Some clones in this sample may be carry-over from other donors' samples. This chain links TRBV2 with TRBJ1-1; D is unclear. The CDR3 reads CASSASGGEAFF. Here the CDR3 DNA reads TGTGCCAGCAGCGCCTCGGGAGGCGAAGCTTTCTTT.